This T cell receptor (beta chain) is from a study of T cell changes during pregnancy in multiple sclerosis. This CDR3 has 17 amino acids. Germline V CDR1 and CDR2: SGHRS, YFSETQ. V gave up 3 bases and J gave up 8 bases; unmatched junction bases: 14. The method was immunoSEQ multiplex PCR; TCRdb's version includes in-frame clones alone and lacks a portion of them. There are 110,000 or so clones in the sample; approximately 93% occur only once, and roughly 6% lies in the top ten. This clone occurred once. The sequence was obtained from a female donor with multiple sclerosis, enrolled in a pregnancy study. The source was peripheral blood, collected before pregnancy. The V call is TRBV5-1, the J call TRBJ1-6, with 7 bases aligning to TRBD1. The CDR3 reads CASSWAPPTGTDSPLHF. In nucleotides, the CDR3 is TGCGCCAGCAGCTGGGCCCCCCCGACAGGGACGGATTCACCCCTCCACTTT.